Below, 3 T cell receptor beta chains from the same sample are listed, as sequenced in a study of monozygotic twins with inflammatory bowel disease. TCRdb re-analyzed the 5' RACE reads; it lists each CDR3 protein once, without DNA. The table lists about 210,000 distinct CDR3 sequences, with under 8.5% in the top ten. The sequencing sample was made of blood. These receptors all come from a human donor with ulcerative colitis or Crohn's disease, or a healthy co-twin of an affected twin (not recorded which).

This chain connects TRBV7-9 to TRBJ2-3. CDR1 and CDR2 from the germline V gene are SEHNR and FQNEAQ (reference sequence). The CDR3 is made up of 13 amino acids. CDR3 loop: CASSLAFVDTQYF.

The gene calls are TRBV12-3 or TRBV12-4 and TRBJ2-1; the TRBD1 assignment by TCRdb is unverifiable without DNA. The CDR3 is made up of 11 amino acids. CDR3 sequence reads: CASSLGVLQFF.

The V call is TRBV4-1, the J call TRBJ2-7; TCRdb proposes TRBD2, but this gene call is untestable without DNA. Looked up from germline, CDR1 is MGHRA and CDR2 is YSYEKL. The CDR3 has 15 amino acids. The CDR3 loop is CASSQDWRGGYEQYF.